The text below deals with one T cell receptor (beta chain). There is no known antigen for this receptor. Base-call qualities are not available, and no considerably larger clone is one nucleotide away. In the germline V gene, CDR1 corresponds to WSHSY and CDR2 to SAAADI. Inclusive of the bounding cysteine and phenylalanine, the CDR3 is 14 residues long. The CDR3 DNA has 42 bases and is translated from base 1. V is pared back by 3 bases and J by 2 bases, with 9 bases lying between the germline termini. These data belong to a study of T cell repertoires in MIS-A myocarditis (dated by TCRdb to between 2021 and 2024). The QIAamp DNA FFPE kit was used to extract genomic DNA from formalin-fixed paraffin-embedded autopsy tissue. TCRbeta CDR3 regions were amplified by the immunoSEQ bias-controlled multiplex PCR and were subjected to high-throughput sequencing. In the paper's pipeline: The immunoSEQ vendor pipeline collapsed and filtered CDR3 sequences to measure the abundance and frequency of each unique TCRbeta CDR3. Dominant CDR3 amino acid sequences were clustered with SARS-CoV-2-specific ImmuneCODE TCRbeta sequences by CD-HIT using a 90% global sequence identity threshold. Clones were classed as hyperexpanded at frequencies of 0.1 to 1 and as large at frequencies of 0.01 to 0.1. For the dominant clones, CDR3 amino acid sequences and V and J gene assignments were confirmed with MiXCR. The R stringdist package was used to calculate Levenshtein distances between the patient clonotypes and the ImmuneCODE hits. The table comes from immuneACCESS by way of TCRdb, which keeps in-frame sequences with V and J called. Part of the clones is missing from these tables; in studies checked, under half for an unresolved V gene and the rest for unknown reasons. V and J calls and clone size are given by that table; D and trimming were obtained from the DNA. This sample is represented by some 10,000 clones; around 89% of them were singletons. The top ten clones comprise approximately 2% of the sample.

The clonotype comes from a man aged 18-30 years with fulminant myocarditis from multisystem inflammatory syndrome in adults (MIS-A) after COVID-19. Source material: thoracic lymph node tissue obtained at autopsy. The chain couples TRBV10-2 to TRBJ2-3; 5 matching bases give a weak D call of TRBD1. The CDR3 loop reads CASSDGGATDTQYF. The sequenced DNA: TGCGCCAGCAGTGATGGTGGGGCCACAGATACGCAGTATTTT.